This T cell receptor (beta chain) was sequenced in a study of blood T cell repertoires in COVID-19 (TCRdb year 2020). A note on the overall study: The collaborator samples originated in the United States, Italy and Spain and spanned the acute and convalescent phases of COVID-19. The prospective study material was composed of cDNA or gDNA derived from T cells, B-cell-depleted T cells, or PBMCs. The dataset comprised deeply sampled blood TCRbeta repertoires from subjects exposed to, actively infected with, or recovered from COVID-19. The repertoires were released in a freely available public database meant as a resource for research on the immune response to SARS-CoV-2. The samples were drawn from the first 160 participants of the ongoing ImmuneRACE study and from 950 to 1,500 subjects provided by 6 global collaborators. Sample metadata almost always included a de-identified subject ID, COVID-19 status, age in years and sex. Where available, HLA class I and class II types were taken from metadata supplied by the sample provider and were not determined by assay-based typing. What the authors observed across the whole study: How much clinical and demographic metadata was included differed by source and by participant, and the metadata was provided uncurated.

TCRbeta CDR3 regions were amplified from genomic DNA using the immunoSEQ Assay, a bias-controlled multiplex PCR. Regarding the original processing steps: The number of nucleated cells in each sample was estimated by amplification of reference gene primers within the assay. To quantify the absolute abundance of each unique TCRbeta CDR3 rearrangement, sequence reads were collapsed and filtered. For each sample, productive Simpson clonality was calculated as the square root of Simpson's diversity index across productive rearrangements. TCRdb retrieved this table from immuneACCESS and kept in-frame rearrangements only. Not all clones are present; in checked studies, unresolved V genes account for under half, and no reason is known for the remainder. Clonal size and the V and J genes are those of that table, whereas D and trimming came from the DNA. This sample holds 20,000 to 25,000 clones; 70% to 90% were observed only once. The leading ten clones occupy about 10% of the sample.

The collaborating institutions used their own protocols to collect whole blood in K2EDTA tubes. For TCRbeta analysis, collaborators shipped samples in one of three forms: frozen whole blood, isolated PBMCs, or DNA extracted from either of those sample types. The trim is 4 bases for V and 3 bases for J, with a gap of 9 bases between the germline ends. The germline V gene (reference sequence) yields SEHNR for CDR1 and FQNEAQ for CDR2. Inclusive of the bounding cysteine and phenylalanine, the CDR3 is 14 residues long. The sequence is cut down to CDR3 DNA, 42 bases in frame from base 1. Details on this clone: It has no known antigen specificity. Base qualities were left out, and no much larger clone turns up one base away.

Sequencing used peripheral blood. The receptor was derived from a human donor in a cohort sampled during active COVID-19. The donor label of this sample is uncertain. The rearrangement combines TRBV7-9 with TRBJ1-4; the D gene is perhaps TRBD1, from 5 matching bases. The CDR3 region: CASSSGLSNEKLFF. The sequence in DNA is TGTGCCAGCAGCTCGGGACTTTCTAATGAAAAACTGTTTTTT.